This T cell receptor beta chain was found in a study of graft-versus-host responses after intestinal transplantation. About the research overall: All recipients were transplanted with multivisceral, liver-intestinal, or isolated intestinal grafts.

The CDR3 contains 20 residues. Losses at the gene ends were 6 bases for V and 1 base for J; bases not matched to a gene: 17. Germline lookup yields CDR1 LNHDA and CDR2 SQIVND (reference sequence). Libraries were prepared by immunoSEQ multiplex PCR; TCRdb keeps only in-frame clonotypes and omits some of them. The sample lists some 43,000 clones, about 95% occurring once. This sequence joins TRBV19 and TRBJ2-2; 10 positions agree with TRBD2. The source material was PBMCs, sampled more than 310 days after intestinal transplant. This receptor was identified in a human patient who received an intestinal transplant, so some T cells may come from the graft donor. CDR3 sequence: CASRPGRSSGRKKNTGELFF. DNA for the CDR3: TGTGCCAGTAGGCCCGGCAGGTCTAGCGGGAGAAAAAAGAACACCGGGGAGCTGTTTTTT.